The entry that follows covers one T cell receptor beta chain sequence. UMIs and sample barcodes were carried by the TCR alpha and TCR beta cDNA libraries that 5'RACE produced using constant-segment primers. TCRdb fed the 5' RACE reads into MiXCR, producing one record per CDR3 protein. The table records 350,000 or so distinct CDR3 sequences, over 20% of them present only once. This specimen comes from a study of T-cell memory formation after mild COVID-19. Turning to the study itself: Largely, the TCR clusters proved donor specific.

The CDR3 loop spans 18 amino acids. Trimming removed 4 bases from V and 1 base from J, with 20 bases in between. Germline V CDR1 and CDR2: SGHRS, YFSETQ. The chain combines TRBV5-1 with TRBJ2-2; tentatively, D is TRBD1 (5 bases). Sequenced: PBMCs or a T cell subset sorted from them (not recorded which). The TCR sequence derives from an adult woman who had mild COVID-19 (a few samples of this study predate the infection). Cell type and time point are not known. CDR3 region: CASSIKTGHRLNTGELFF. CDR3 nucleotide sequence: TGCGCCAGCAGCATTAAAACCGGACACCGGTTGAACACCGGGGAGCTGTTTTTT.